The 25 T cell receptor beta chains in this list originate from one sample, sequenced in a study of lymphopenia after photon versus proton radiotherapy. Using immunoSEQ multiplex PCR, the repertoire was profiled, and TCRdb retains in-frame clones only, with some absent. The sample yields tens of thousands of clones, approximately 91% seen once. Sequenced here: peripheral blood, sampled from a patient treated with photon-based radiotherapy. These receptors all come from a woman between 65 and 79 years old with pancreatic cancer.

A single count supports this clone. This chain joins TRBV15 and TRBJ2-7; 7 bases align to TRBD1. V lost 3 bases, J lost 3 bases, and 8 bases stayed unmatched. The CDR3 is 15 amino acids. CDR1 LNHNV and CDR2 YYDKDF come from the germline V gene (reference sequence). The CDR3 reads CATSRTLGGGYEQYF. The CDR3 nucleotides are TGTGCCACCAGCAGGACGCTAGGGGGCGGCTACGAGCAGTACTTC.

The V call is TRBV27, the J call TRBJ1-2, with TRBD1 matching 7 bases. V was clipped by 5 bases and J by 2 bases; unmatched bases: 5. Germline lookup yields CDR1 MNHEY and CDR2 SMNVEV (reference sequence). There are 14 residues in the CDR3. In nucleotides, the CDR3 is TGTGCCAGCAGTCGACAGGGAACCAACTATGGCTACACCTTC. It is translated as CASSRQGTNYGYTF.

This rearrangement joins TRBV14 to TRBJ1-1; D gene unclear. The CDR3 loop spans 15 amino acids. Germline V gene sequence: CDR1 SGHDN, CDR2 FVKESK. The V and J ends lost 1 base and 5 bases respectively, with 14 bases between them. The CDR3 bases are TGTGCCAGCAGCCAAGTTGGGTCCGGGATGACTGAAGCTTTCTTT. Its protein is CASSQVGSGMTEAFF.

The genes are TRBV5-1 and TRBJ1-1; 8 bases agree with TRBD1. CDR3 size: 15 residues. J lost 4 bases, V lost 3 bases, and 8 bases had no gene match. The germline CDR1 and CDR2 sequences are SGHRS and YFSETQ. Here the CDR3 reads CASSYSGGRGTEAFF. The CDR3 nucleotides are TGCGCCAGCAGCTACTCAGGGGGCAGGGGCACTGAAGCTTTCTTT.

The J gene is TRBJ1-2, the V gene TRBV18; 8 nucleotides line up with TRBD1. The germline V gene has CDR1 KGHSH and CDR2 LQKENI. The CDR3 contains 15 residues. Germline trimming cut 1 base from V and 3 bases from J; bases unmatched to any gene: 4. The CDR3 region has the DNA TGTGCCAGCTCACCACGCGCAGGGGGCGACTATGGCTACACCTTC. It codes for CASSPRAGGDYGYTF. Complete variable domain (other parts from reference TRBV18 and TRBJ1-2): NAGVMQNPRHLVRRRGQEARLRCSPMKGHSHVYWYRQLPEEGLKFMVYLQKENIIDESGMPKERFSAEFPKEGPSILRIQQVVRGDSAAYFCASSPRAGGDYGYTFGSGTRLTVV.

V is TRBV5-8 and J is TRBJ2-5; the D gene is possibly TRBD1 (5 bases). V was trimmed by 1 base and J by 5 bases, leaving 12 bases between them. Germline CDR1 SGHTS, CDR2 YDEGEE. The CDR3 spans 14 residues. The CDR3 loop reads CASSLLGARETQYF. The CDR3 DNA is TGTGCCAGCAGCTTGTTAGGGGCCAGGGAGACCCAGTACTTC.

The chain carries TRBV5-6 and TRBJ2-7, with no clear D. The germline CDR1 and CDR2 sequences are SGHDT and YYEEEE. V lost 0 bases to trimming and J lost 3 bases, with 4 bases between them. The CDR3 has 12 amino acids. The CDR3 sequence: CASSLALYEQYF. The CDR3 nucleotides read TGTGCCAGCAGCTTGGCCCTCTACGAGCAGTACTTC.

This clone came up once. The V and J genes are TRBV5-6 and TRBJ1-5; D is ambiguous. V was trimmed by 1 base and J by 5 bases, leaving 10 bases between them. The CDR3 covers 14 residues. The germline V gene encodes CDR1 SGHDT and CDR2 YYEEEE. The chain's CDR3 is CASSLNGEDQPQHF. The CDR3 DNA follows: TGTGCCAGCAGCTTGAATGGGGAAGATCAGCCCCAGCATTTT.

The CDR3 DNA reads TGTGCCAGCAGCTATGACAGGGGGCTAGTAACCGGGGAGCTGTTTTTT. It translates to CASSYDRGLVTGELFF. The chain combines TRBV5-6 with TRBJ2-2, with 10 bases aligning to TRBD1. The CDR3 runs to 16 residues. V shed 3 bases and J 5 bases; nucleotides not matched to a gene: 7. Germline CDR1 reads SGHDT; CDR2 reads YYEEEE.

The chain links TRBV28 to TRBJ2-1, with D possibly TRBD2 on 6 matching bases. Deletions cut 4 bases from V and 12 bases from J, with 16 bases between. Germline CDR1 reads MDHEN; CDR2 reads SYDVKM. This CDR3 comprises 13 residues. The CDR3 DNA is TGTGCCAGCAGTTCAAACGAACCGGAGGGGCAGTTCTTC. Translated: CASSSNEPEGQFF.

This chain connects TRBV5-8 to TRBJ1-5, with D perhaps TRBD1 (5 bases). Germline V gene sequence: CDR1 SGHTS, CDR2 YDEGEE. V was pared by 0 bases and J by 2 bases, with 9 bases between. The CDR3 runs 15 residues. The CDR3 DNA follows: TGTGCCAGCAGCTTGGGAGGGGCCGGCAATCAGCCCCAGCATTTT. Encoded protein: CASSLGGAGNQPQHF.

This clone was observed a single time. A junction boundary mismatches the germline segment, possibly from a read error. J is TRBJ2-5 and V is TRBV6-1, with 10 nucleotides matching TRBD2. Per the germline V gene, CDR1 is MNHNS and CDR2 is SASEGT. The CDR3 loop spans 19 amino acids. The CDR3 is CASSEEASGSFREQVTQYF. In DNA, the CDR3 is TGTGCCAGCAGTGAAGAGGCTAGCGGGAGTTTTCGGGAACAAGTGACCCAGTACTTC.

The chain carries TRBV7-6 and TRBJ2-7; 7 bases map to TRBD2. Germline CDR1 SGHVS, CDR2 FNYEAQ. CDR3 length equals 16 residues. The J segment lost 0 bases and the V segment lost 1 base, leaving 6 bases of the junction unmatched. DNA of the CDR3: TGTGCCAGCAGCTTAGGTTCGGGCGGGAGCTCCTACGAGCAGTACTTC. It specifies CASSLGSGGSSYEQYF.

This clone appeared a single time. The chain uses TRBV18 and TRBJ2-3; D ambiguous. Germline loops: CDR1 KGHSH, CDR2 LQKENI. The CDR3 length is 14 residues. Trimming left V 6 bases short and J 0 bases short, with 10 bases between. The CDR3 loop reads CASSPAPSTDTQYF. In DNA form, the CDR3 reads TGTGCCAGCTCCCCGGCCCCGAGCACAGATACGCAGTATTTT.

The genes are TRBV7-8 and TRBJ2-2; the match to TRBD2 covers 10 bases. V dropped 1 base and J dropped 3; count of bases not matched to a gene: 2. The CDR3 totals 16 residues. Germline values: CDR1 SGHVS, CDR2 FQNEAQ. The CDR3 region has the DNA TGTGCCAGCAGCTTAGTCAGCGGGAGGGACACCGGGGAGCTGTTTTTT. Residues: CASSLVSGRDTGELFF.

The V gene is TRBV19, the J gene TRBJ2-1; 7 bases align to TRBD2. The germline gives CDR1 LNHDA, CDR2 SQIVND (reference sequence). V shed 4 bases and J 0 bases; nucleotides not matched to a gene: 15. This CDR3 has 19 amino acids. CDR3 nucleotide sequence: TGTGCCAGTAGTAGGACGGGAGGCACACCGACGAGCTCCTACAATGAGCAGTTCTTC. This gives the protein CASSRTGGTPTSSYNEQFF.

This chain links TRBV5-1 with TRBJ1-5; D is undetermined. The CDR3 length is 14 residues. Germline CDR1 reads SGHRS; CDR2 reads YFSETQ. Trimming removed 0 bases from V and 3 bases from J, with 7 bases in between. CDR3 sequence (DNA): TGCGCCAGCAGCTTGGGAGGGTTCAATCAGCCCCAGCATTTT. It yields the protein CASSLGGFNQPQHF.

The rearrangement joins TRBV28 to TRBJ1-1; unclear D gene. Trimming removed 2 bases at V and 0 bases at J, with 7 bases between. The CDR3 extends over 14 amino acids. Per the germline V gene, CDR1 is MDHEN and CDR2 is SYDVKM. The CDR3 coding sequence is TGTGCCAGCAGTTTAGCTAGGGTGAACACTGAAGCTTTCTTT. As protein: CASSLARVNTEAFF.

The rearrangement links TRBV19 to TRBJ1-1; no firm D call. This CDR3 contains 12 residues. V lost 5 bases and J lost 1, with 5 bases in between. CDR1 LNHDA and CDR2 SQIVND come from the germline V gene (reference sequence). CDR3: CASSPTNTEAFF. The CDR3 DNA is TGTGCCAGTAGTCCAACGAACACTGAAGCTTTCTTT.

This chain uses TRBV6-1 with TRBJ2-7; possibly TRBD2 for D (6 bases). The CDR3 length is 14 residues. With 6 bases removed from V and 3 bases from J, the gap between germline ends came to 15 bases. Germline assignment: CDR1 MNHNS and CDR2 SASEGT. CDR3 residues: CASSPNHGSYEQYF. CDR3 nucleotide sequence: TGTGCCAGCAGCCCGAACCACGGGAGCTACGAGCAGTACTTC.

This clone was seen once. V usage is TRBV5-6 and J usage is TRBJ1-4; no clear D. V was clipped by 4 bases and J by 4 bases, with 14 bases between them. CDR3 length: 15 amino acids. Germline values: CDR1 SGHDT, CDR2 YYEEEE. DNA for the CDR3: TGTGCCAGCAGCCGCTCCGGGATTATTAATGAAAAACTGTTTTTT. It specifies CASSRSGIINEKLFF.

The J gene is TRBJ2-7, the V gene TRBV5-4; perhaps D is TRBD1 or TRBD2 (5 bases each). Trimming removed 4 bases at V and 4 bases at J, with 21 bases between. The germline V gene encodes CDR1 SGHNT and CDR2 YYREEE (reference sequence). The CDR3 consists of 16 residues. The CDR3 DNA reads as TGTGCCAGCAGCATTAATGGGGGAAGGGTAGATTACGAGCAGTACTTC. Protein product: CASSINGGRVDYEQYF.

This clone was seen only once. V and J are TRBV19 and TRBJ1-5; no firm D call. This CDR3 is built from 15 residues. CDR1 and CDR2 from the germline V gene are LNHDA and SQIVND (reference sequence). Between the trimmed V and J ends, which lost 1 base and 3 bases, there was a span of 10 bases. The CDR3 nucleotides are TGTGCCAGTAGTATAGGTGCTACTCCCAATCAGCCCCAGCATTTT. Translating it yields CASSIGATPNQPQHF. Filled out from reference TRBV19 and TRBJ1-5, the complete variable domain reads DGGITQSPKYLFRKEGQNVTLSCEQNLNHDAMYWYRQDPGQGLRLIYYSQIVNDFQKGDIAEGYSVSREKKESFPLTVTSAQKNPTAFYLCASSIGATPNQPQHFGDGTRLSIL.

This clone was counted a single time. The rearrangement joins TRBV7-2 to TRBJ1-2; the D gene is possibly TRBD1 (5 bases). Trimming took 5 bases from V and 5 from J, leaving 15 bases between them. The germline CDR1 and CDR2 sequences are SGHTA and FQGNSA. This CDR3 region has 14 residues. CDR3 protein: CASSPGPTQYGYTF. CDR3 nucleotides: TGTGCCAGCAGCCCGGGACCGACCCAATATGGCTACACCTTC.

The chain links TRBV7-2 to TRBJ2-2; D is unresolved. The CDR3 covers 15 residues. From germline, CDR1 is SGHTA and CDR2 FQGNSA. The germline V and J ends were trimmed by 1 base and 0 bases, with 6 bases remaining between them. The CDR3 DNA reads TGTGCCAGCAGCTTAGTTCTAGCGAACACCGGGGAGCTGTTTTTT. It translates to CASSLVLANTGELFF.